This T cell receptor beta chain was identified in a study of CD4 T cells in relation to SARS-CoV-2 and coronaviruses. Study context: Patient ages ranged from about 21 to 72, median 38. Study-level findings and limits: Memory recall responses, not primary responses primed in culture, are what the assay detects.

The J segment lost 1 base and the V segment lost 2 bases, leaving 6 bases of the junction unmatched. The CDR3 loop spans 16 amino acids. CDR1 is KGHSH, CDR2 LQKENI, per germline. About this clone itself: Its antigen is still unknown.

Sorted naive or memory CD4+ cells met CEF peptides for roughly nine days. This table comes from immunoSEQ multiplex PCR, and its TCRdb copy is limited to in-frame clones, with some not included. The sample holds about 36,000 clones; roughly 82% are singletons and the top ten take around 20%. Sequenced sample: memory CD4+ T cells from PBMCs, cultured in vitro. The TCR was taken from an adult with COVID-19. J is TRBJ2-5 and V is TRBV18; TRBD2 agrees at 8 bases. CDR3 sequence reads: CASSPRQAGAQETQYF. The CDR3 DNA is TGTGCCAGCTCACCAAGACAAGCGGGGGCCCAAGAGACCCAGTACTTC.